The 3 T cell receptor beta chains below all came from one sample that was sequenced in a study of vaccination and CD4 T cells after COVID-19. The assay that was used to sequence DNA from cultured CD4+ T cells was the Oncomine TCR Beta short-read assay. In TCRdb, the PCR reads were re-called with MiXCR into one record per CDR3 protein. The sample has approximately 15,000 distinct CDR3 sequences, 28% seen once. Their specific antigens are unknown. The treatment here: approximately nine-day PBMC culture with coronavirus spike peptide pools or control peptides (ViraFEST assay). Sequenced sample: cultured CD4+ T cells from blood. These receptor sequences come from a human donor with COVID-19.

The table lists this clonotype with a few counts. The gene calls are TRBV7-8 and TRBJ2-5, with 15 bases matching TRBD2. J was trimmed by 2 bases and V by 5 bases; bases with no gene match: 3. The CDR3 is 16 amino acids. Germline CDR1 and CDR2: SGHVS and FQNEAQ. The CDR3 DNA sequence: TGTGCCAGCAGCATTGGGACTAGCGGGGGGCAAGAGACCCAGTACTTC. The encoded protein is CASSIGTSGGQETQYF. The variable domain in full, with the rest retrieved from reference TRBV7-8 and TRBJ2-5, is GAGVSQSPRYKVAKRGQDVALRCDPISGHVSLFWYQQALGQGPEFLTYFQNEAQLDKSGLPSDRFFAERPEGSVSTLKIQRTQQEDSAVYLCASSIGTSGGQETQYFGPGTRLLVL.

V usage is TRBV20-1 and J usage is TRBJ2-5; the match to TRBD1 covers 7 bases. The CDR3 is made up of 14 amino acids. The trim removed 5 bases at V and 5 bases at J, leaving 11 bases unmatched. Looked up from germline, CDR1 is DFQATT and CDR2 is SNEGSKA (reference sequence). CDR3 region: CSASNTGVPETQYF. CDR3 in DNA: TGCAGTGCTTCCAATACAGGGGTTCCGGAGACCCAGTACTTC.

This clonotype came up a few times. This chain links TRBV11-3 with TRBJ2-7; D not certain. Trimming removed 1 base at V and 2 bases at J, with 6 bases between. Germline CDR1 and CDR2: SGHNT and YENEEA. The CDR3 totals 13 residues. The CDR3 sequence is CASSLGGPYEQYF. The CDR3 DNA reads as TGTGCCAGCAGCTTAGGAGGACCCTACGAGCAGTACTTC. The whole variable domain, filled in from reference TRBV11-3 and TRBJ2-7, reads EAGVVQSPRYKIIEKKQPVAFWCNPISGHNTLYWYLQNLGQGPELLIRYENEEAVDDSQLPKDRFSAERLKGVDSTLKIQPAELGDSAVYLCASSLGGPYEQYFGPGTRLTVT.